The 14 T cell receptor beta chains given below trace back to one sample, sequenced in a study of cytomegalovirus exposure and HLA in healthy donors. Profiled with immunoSEQ multiplex PCR; TCRdb holds only in-frame clones, not every one. The sample includes about 130,000 clones, 85% to 90% of them seen just once. Sequenced: PBMCs. The source is a woman between 18 and 29 years old in good health and CMV-seronegative.

The rearrangement joins TRBV6-4 to TRBJ2-3; the match to TRBD2 covers 9 bases. V lost 3 bases to trimming and J lost 3 bases; unmatched junction nucleotides: 1. The CDR3 loop spans 14 amino acids. Germline values: CDR1 MRHNA, CDR2 SNTAGT. CDR3 DNA sequence: TGTGCCAGCAGTGAGGGACTAGCAACAGATACGCAGTATTTT. Translating gives CASSEGLATDTQYF.

A few counts support this clone. V gene TRBV19 combines with J gene TRBJ2-3; possibly TRBD1 for D (5 bases). The V end was cut by 2 bases, the J end by 5 bases, with 8 bases between. Germline V gene lookup returns CDR1 LNHDA and CDR2 SQIVND (reference sequence). The CDR3 runs 13 residues. The CDR3, as DNA: TGTGCCAGTAGTATAACACAGGAAGATACGCAGTATTTT. It is translated as CASSITQEDTQYF.

The rearrangement links TRBV11-2 to TRBJ2-3, with D tentatively TRBD2 (6 bases). Between the trimmed V and J ends, which lost 2 bases and 0 bases, there was a span of 15 bases. The CDR3 has 17 amino acids. Germline values: CDR1 SGHAT, CDR2 FQNNGV. This CDR3 reads CASSLIGGTRSTDTQYF. The CDR3 DNA reads TGTGCCAGCAGCTTAATTGGGGGGACTCGAAGCACAGATACGCAGTATTTT.

The V gene is TRBV6-1, the J gene TRBJ2-7; TRBD1 is a possible D gene (6 bases). With 6 bases removed from V and 3 bases from J, the gap between germline ends came to 9 bases. The germline V gene encodes CDR1 MNHNS and CDR2 SASEGT. The CDR3 contains 12 residues. Here the CDR3 reads CASSADSYEQYF. CDR3 sequence (DNA): TGTGCCAGCAGCGCGGACAGCTACGAGCAGTACTTC.

The rearrangement joins TRBV15 to TRBJ1-2; D remains ambiguous. There are 13 residues in the CDR3. CDR1 is LNHNV and CDR2 is YYDKDF in the germline V gene (reference sequence). Deletions cut 1 base from V and 5 bases from J, with 8 bases between. CDR3 loop: CATSRGRQYGYTF. The DNA for the CDR3 is TGTGCCACCAGCAGAGGGCGGCAGTATGGCTACACCTTC.

The rearrangement uses TRBV11-3 and TRBJ2-3; 9 nucleotides agree with TRBD2. With V trimmed by 5 bases and J by 12 bases, 9 bases remained unmatched. The CDR3 spans 13 residues. The germline V gene encodes CDR1 SGHNT and CDR2 YENEEA. In DNA, the CDR3 is TGTGCCAGCAGCACTTTAGCGGGGGTTACTCAGTATTTT. It is translated as CASSTLAGVTQYF.

The J gene is TRBJ1-2, the V gene TRBV5-8, with D tentatively TRBD1 (6 bases). The ends were cut back, 5 bases at V and 4 bases at J, with 12 bases in the middle. CDR1 and CDR2 (germline): SGHTS, YDEGEE. The CDR3 is 13 amino acids. The CDR3 sequence is CASRNRQAYGYTF. CDR3 nucleotides: TGTGCCAGCAGAAATAGACAGGCCTATGGCTACACCTTC.

The chain recombines TRBV6-5 with TRBJ2-1; D might be TRBD2 (5 bases). The V gene lost 6 bases and the J gene lost 5 bases, with 17 bases spanning the gap. The CDR3 length is 15 residues. The germline V gene has CDR1 MNHEY and CDR2 SVGAGI. The CDR3 DNA sequence: TGTGCCAGCAGGTATTTCCGGGATCCCGACAATGAGCAGTTCTTC. It specifies CASRYFRDPDNEQFF.

The chain joins TRBV5-1 to TRBJ1-4; tentative D call: TRBD1 (6 bases). This CDR3 is built from 14 residues. Trimming took 1 base from V and 8 from J, leaving 12 bases between them. Germline V gene data show CDR1 as SGHRS and CDR2 as YFSETQ. The CDR3 DNA follows: TGCGCCAGCAGCTTGATACAGGGTCACGAAAAACTGTTTTTT. This encodes CASSLIQGHEKLFF. The whole variable domain, filled in from reference TRBV5-1 and TRBJ1-4, reads KAGVTQTPRYLIKTRGQQVTLSCSPISGHRSVSWYQQTPGQGLQFLFEYFSETQRNKGNFPGRFSGRQFSNSRSEMNVSTLELGDSALYLCASSLIQGHEKLFFGSGTQLSVL.

V usage is TRBV28 and J usage is TRBJ1-5; 8 positions agree with TRBD1. Per the germline V gene, CDR1 is MDHEN and CDR2 is SYDVKM. The junction had 7 bases not matched to a gene; V was cut back by 3 bases and J by 9 bases. The CDR3 is 14 amino acids. Here the CDR3 DNA reads TGTGCCAGCAGTTTCAGGGACAGGTCAGGGCCCCAGCATTTT. Amino acid sequence: CASSFRDRSGPQHF.

This CDR3 is CASSMGSPYQETQYF. CDR3 bases: TGTGCCAGCTCAATGGGCAGCCCGTACCAAGAGACCCAGTACTTC. This sequence joins TRBV18 and TRBJ2-5; D unclear. The CDR3 sequence is 15 residues long. CDR1 and CDR2 from the germline V gene are KGHSH and LQKENI. V gave up 5 bases and J gave up 0 bases, with 13 bases separating them.

The genes are TRBV30 and TRBJ1-4; D is possibly TRBD1 (6 bases). Germline V gives CDR1 GTSNPN, CDR2 SVGIG (reference sequence). Between the trimmed V and J ends, which lost 4 bases and 0 bases, there was a span of 9 bases. The CDR3 sequence is 14 residues long. CDR3 sequence: CAWNRDATNEKLFF. DNA for the CDR3: TGTGCCTGGAACAGGGACGCAACTAATGAAAAACTGTTTTTT.

The chain has TRBV7-2 and TRBJ2-5; D is uncertain. The CDR3 totals 14 residues. V lost 4 bases and J 3 bases, leaving 12 bases between the germline ends. Germline assignment: CDR1 SGHTA and CDR2 FQGNSA. CDR3 residues: CASSSTISKETQYF. The CDR3, as DNA: TGTGCCAGCAGCTCAACCATTAGTAAAGAGACCCAGTACTTC.

A single count supports this clone. V and J are TRBV28 and TRBJ2-7, with D tentatively TRBD2 (5 bases). Per germline, CDR1 MDHEN and CDR2 SYDVKM. CDR3 size: 13 residues. V was cut by 5 bases and J by 0 bases, with 8 bases left in between. The CDR3 nucleotides are TGTGCCAGCAGTCCCCGGGGCTCCTACGAGCAGTACTTC. Its translation is CASSPRGSYEQYF.